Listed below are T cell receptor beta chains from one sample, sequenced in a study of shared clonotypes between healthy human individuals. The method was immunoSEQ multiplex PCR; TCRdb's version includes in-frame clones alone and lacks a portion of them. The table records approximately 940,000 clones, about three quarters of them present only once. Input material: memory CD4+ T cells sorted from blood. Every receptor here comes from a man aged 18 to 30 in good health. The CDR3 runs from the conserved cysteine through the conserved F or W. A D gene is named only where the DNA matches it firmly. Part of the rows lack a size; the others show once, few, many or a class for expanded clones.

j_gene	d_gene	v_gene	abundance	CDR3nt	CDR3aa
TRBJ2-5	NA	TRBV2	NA	TGTGCCAGCAGTGAAGCTCGGCAGAAAGAGACCCAGTACTTC	CASSEARQKETQYF
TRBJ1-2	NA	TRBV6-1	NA	TGTGCCAGCAGTGTGACACACGCTAACTATGGCTACACCTTC	CASSVTHANYGYTF
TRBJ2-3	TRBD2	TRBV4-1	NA	TGCGCCAGCAGCAAAGAGTCGGCGGGAGGGAACACAGATACGCAGTATTTT	CASSKESAGGNTDTQYF
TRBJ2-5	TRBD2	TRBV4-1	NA	TGCGCCAGCAGCCAAAGCGTAGCGGGACGGGGAGAGACCCAGTACTTC	CASSQSVAGRGETQYF
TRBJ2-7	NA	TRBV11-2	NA	TGTGCCAGCAGCTCCAATAGCGAGCAGTACTTC	CASSSNSEQYF
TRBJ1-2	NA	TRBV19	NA	TGTGCCAGTAGTACGGCAGGGACCCGATTGGGCTATGGCTACACCTTC	CASSTAGTRLGYGYTF
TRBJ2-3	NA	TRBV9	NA	TGTGCCAGCAGCGTAGTTGGGTCCACAGATACGCAGTATTTT	CASSVVGSTDTQYF
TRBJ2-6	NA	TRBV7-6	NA	TGTGCCAGCAGCTTGGTTAGGGGCTCTGGGGCCAACGTCCTGACTTTC	CASSLVRGSGANVLTF
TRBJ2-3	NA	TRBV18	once	TGTGCCAGCTCACCACAGTATGGGACAGATACGCAGTATTTT	CASSPQYGTDTQYF
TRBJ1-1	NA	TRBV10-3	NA	TGTGCCATCAGTGAGTCGTTTCAGGGCACTGAAGCTTTCTTT	CAISESFQGTEAFF
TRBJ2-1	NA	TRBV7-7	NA	TGTGCTAGCAGCTTGAACAGAGACAATGAGCAGTTCTTC	CASSLNRDNEQFF
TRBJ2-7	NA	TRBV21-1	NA	TGTGCCAGCAGCAAAGAAGGGACAGGGGGCGCAGGGGAGCAGTACTTC	CASSKEGTGGAGEQYF
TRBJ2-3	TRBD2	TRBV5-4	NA	TGTGCCAGCAGCCCACCTAGCGGGAGTGGGGATACGCAGTATTTT	CASSPPSGSGDTQYF
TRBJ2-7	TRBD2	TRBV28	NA	TGTGCCAGCAGCGCCCCCGGGGGGAAGGTCTACGAGCAGTACTTC	CASSAPGGKVYEQYF
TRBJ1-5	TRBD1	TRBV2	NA	TGTGCCAGCAGTGAGGGGGGACCCTCGGACAGGATGCAGCCCCAGCATTTT	CASSEGGPSDRMQPQHF
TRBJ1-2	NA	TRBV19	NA	TGTGCCATATTAACAGGCCCGGGGGGCTACACCTTC	CAILTGPGGYTF
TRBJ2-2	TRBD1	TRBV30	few	TGTGCCTGGAGATTACAGGGGACCGGGGAGCTGTTTTTT	CAWRLQGTGELFF
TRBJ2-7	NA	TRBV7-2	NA	TGTGCCAGCAGCCCTAACCCGTCTGGCGGGACCAAACAGTACTTC	CASSPNPSGGTKQYF
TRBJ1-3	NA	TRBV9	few	TGTGCCAGCAGCGTACGGGGTGGAATGGACACCATATATTTT	CASSVRGGMDTIYF
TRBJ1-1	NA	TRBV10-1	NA	TGCGCCAGCAGTGGGGACATCAGAGGGGCTGAAGCTTTCTTT	CASSGDIRGAEAFF
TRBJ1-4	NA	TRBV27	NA	TGTGCCAGCAGTTTGGGAAGACCCAATGAAAAACTGTTTTTT	CASSLGRPNEKLFF
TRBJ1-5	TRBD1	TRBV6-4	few	TGTGCCAGCAGGCCGACAGGGGTGGGGGGTCAGCCCCAGCATTTT	CASRPTGVGGQPQHF
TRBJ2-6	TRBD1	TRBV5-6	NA	TGTGCCAGCAGCCCAGGGGGTACTGGGGCCAACGTCCTGACTTTC	CASSPGGTGANVLTF
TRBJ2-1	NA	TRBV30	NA	TGTGCCTGGAGAAGTGGACAGAGGCCGCAGTTCTTC	CAWRSGQRPQFF
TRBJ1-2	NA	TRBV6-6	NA	TGTGCCAGCAGCCCCGGACTGTTAGGCTATGGCTACACCTTC	CASSPGLLGYGYTF
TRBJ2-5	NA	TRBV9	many	TGTGCCAGCAGCGGGGAAGCGGTACAAGAGACCCAGTACTTC	CASSGEAVQETQYF
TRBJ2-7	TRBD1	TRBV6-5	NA	TGTGCCAGCACAGGACAGGGAAGATCCTACGAGCAGTACTTC	CASTGQGRSYEQYF
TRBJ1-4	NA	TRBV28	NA	TGTGCCAGCAGTCCAGTGACGTCAGCTAATGAAAAACTGTTTTTT	CASSPVTSANEKLFF
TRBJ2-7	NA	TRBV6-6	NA	TGTGCCAGCAGCCCCGACGCTTACGAGCAGTACTTC	CASSPDAYEQYF
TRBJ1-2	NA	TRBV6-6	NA	TGTGCCAGCAGTTACGAAGATTATGGCTACACCTTC	CASSYEDYGYTF
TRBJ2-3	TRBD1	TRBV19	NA	TGTGCCAGTAGCTCCCGGGACAGGGGGACAGATACGCAGTATTTT	CASSSRDRGTDTQYF
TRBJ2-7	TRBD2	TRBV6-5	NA	TGTGCCAGCAGTTACTCGACTAGCGGCTCCTACGAGCAGTACTTC	CASSYSTSGSYEQYF
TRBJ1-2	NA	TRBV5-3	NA	TGTGCCAGAAGGCGAGGGGGCTACACCTTC	CARRRGGYTF
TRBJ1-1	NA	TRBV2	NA	TGTGCCAGCAGTCTCGGGTGGACCACTGAAGCTTTCTTT	CASSLGWTTEAFF
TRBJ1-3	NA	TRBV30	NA	TGTGCCTGGAGTGCATACGCCTCTGGAAACACCATATATTTT	CAWSAYASGNTIYF
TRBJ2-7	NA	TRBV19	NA	TGTGCCAGTAGTATGGCAGCGCTTTCCTACGAGCAGTACTTC	CASSMAALSYEQYF
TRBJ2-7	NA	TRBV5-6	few	TGTGCCGAGAGAGGATTAACAACAACGCTTCGACGGGAGCAGTACTTC	CAERGLTTTLRREQYF
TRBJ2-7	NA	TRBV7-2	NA	TGTGCCAGCAGCTTCCCGGGACGTTACGAGCAGTACTTC	CASSFPGRYEQYF
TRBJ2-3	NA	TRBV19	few	TGTGCCAGTAGCGCTACAGCTAGCACAGATACGCAGTATTTT	CASSATASTDTQYF
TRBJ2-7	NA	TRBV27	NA	TGTGCCAGCGGTAAGACAGGTCCCTCCTACGAGCAGTACTTC	CASGKTGPSYEQYF
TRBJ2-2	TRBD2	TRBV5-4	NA	TGTGCCAGCAGCCGTCTCGGGACTAGGGTGGACGGGGAGCTGTTTTTT	CASSRLGTRVDGELFF
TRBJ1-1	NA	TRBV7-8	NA	TGTGCCAGCAGCTTAGTACTGTGGACTGAAGCTTTCTTT	CASSLVLWTEAFF
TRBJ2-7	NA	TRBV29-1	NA	TGCAGCGTTACCCCCGGCCGGACGATCTACGAGCAGTACTTC	CSVTPGRTIYEQYF
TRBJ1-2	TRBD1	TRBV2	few	TGTGCCAGCAGTGAAGCGGGCGGGGACAGGGCGGGTGGCTACACCTTC	CASSEAGGDRAGGYTF
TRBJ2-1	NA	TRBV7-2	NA	TGTGCCAGCAGCTTAGCCTCCTTAGCCTACAATGAGCAGTTCTTC	CASSLASLAYNEQFF
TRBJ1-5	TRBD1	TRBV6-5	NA	TGTGCCAGCAGAGACAGGGGAGATCAGCCCCAGCATTTT	CASRDRGDQPQHF
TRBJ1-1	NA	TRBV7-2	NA	TGTGCCAGCAGCTTCACCGGGACGGTGTCTGAAGCTTTCTTT	CASSFTGTVSEAFF
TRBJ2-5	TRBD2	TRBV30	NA	TGTGCCTGGAGTTTGCCTAGCGGGGGGTTCCAAGAGACCCAGTACTTC	CAWSLPSGGFQETQYF
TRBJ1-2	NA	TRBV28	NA	TGTGCCAGCGGGTCCGTGGCGGGAGTCTCTGGCTACACCTTC	CASGSVAGVSGYTF
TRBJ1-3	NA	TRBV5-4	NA	TGTGCCAGCAGCCCGGGCCTGATGGAAGGAAACACCATATATTTT	CASSPGLMEGNTIYF
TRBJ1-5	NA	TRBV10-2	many	TGCGCCAGCAGTGAAGGGGATAGGCAGCCCCAGCATTTT	CASSEGDRQPQHF
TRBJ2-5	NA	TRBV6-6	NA	TGTGCCAGCAGTGGGGGGTCGGGCGAGTACTTC	CASSGGSGEYF